What follows describes a single T cell receptor (beta chain). The CDR3 contains 13 residues. CDR1 and CDR2 (germline): KGHSH, LQKENI. The germline V and J ends were trimmed by 2 bases and 8 bases, with 7 bases remaining between them. The data were obtained in a study of blood T cell repertoires in COVID-19. In the source study's methods: Amplification with reference gene primers provided the estimates of nucleated cell counts. Sequencing was performed with immunoSEQ multiplex PCR; in TCRdb, only in-frame clones are kept and a portion is missing. V and J calls plus clone size are reproduced from that table; the DNA served to infer D and trimming. The sample consists of approximately 60,000 clones, approximately 79% of them appearing once.

This TCR was sampled from an elderly woman with active or convalescent COVID-19. The chain carries TRBV18 and TRBJ1-6, with D unresolved. Sequencing used peripheral blood. The CDR3 region has the DNA TGTGCCAGCTCACCAGGTCAGGATTCACCCCTCCACTTT. Translated: CASSPGQDSPLHF.